The clone carrying this T cell receptor (beta chain) has only one observation. These data originate in a study of T cells after somatic rescue of genetic block. The CDR3 is 15 residues long. Trimming shortened V by 4 bases and J by 2 bases, and 14 bases separated the two germline ends. Germline-derived CDR1 and CDR2 are KGHSY and FQNENV. TCRdb's table, derived via immunoSEQ multiplex PCR, lists solely in-frame clones and lacks some. This sample has around 64,000 clones; roughly nine tenths occur once, and the top ten carry around 3%. The specimen sequenced was peripheral blood mononuclear cells (PBMCs). The V and J genes are TRBV16 and TRBJ1-2; D is unclear. This TCR derives from a man aged 40-55 years. CDR3 coding DNA: TGTGCCAGCAGCCCCCCTTTGCGCCAGAACTATGGCTACACCTTC. This translates into CASSPPLRQNYGYTF.